This T cell receptor beta chain was observed in a study of neurological immune-mediated disorders. TCRdb re-called the 5' RACE reads with MiXCR, one entry per CDR3 protein. The data show approximately 65,000 distinct CDR3 sequences, about 5.2% seen once. This clonotype occurred many times. This clonotype originated in a human donor with multiple sclerosis. The donor label of this sample is uncertain. The specimen sequenced was PBMCs.

This CDR3 is CASSQSTTGKAYEQYF. Written as DNA, the CDR3 is TGTGCCAGCAGCCAATCAACTACGGGGAAGGCCTACGAGCAGTACTTC. The chain employs TRBV3-1 and TRBJ2-7; D possibly corresponds to TRBD2 (5 bases). Germline CDR1 LGHDT, CDR2 YNNKEL (reference sequence). V gave up 2 bases and J gave up 2 bases, with 16 bases separating them. The CDR3 has 16 residues.